This T cell receptor beta chain was sequenced in a study of cytomegalovirus exposure and HLA in healthy donors. V gave up 8 bases and J gave up 3 bases; unmatched junction bases: 4. CDR1 is MDHEN and CDR2 is SYDVKM in the germline V gene. The CDR3 sequence is 12 residues long. 60 Vbeta and 13 Jbeta primers were used in PCR. Sequencing was performed with immunoSEQ multiplex PCR; in TCRdb, only in-frame clones are kept and a portion is missing. Found here are around 200,000 clones, around 84% of them singletons; the top ten hold around 1.2%. The chain couples TRBV28 to TRBJ2-7; 7 nucleotides agree with TRBD1. The source material was PBMCs. The TCR originated in a girl aged 2 to 9 in good health and CMV-seropositive. CDR3 sequence reads: CASRDRGYEQYF. The CDR3 region has the DNA TGTGCCAGCCGGGACAGAGGCTACGAGCAGTACTTC.